The present T cell receptor (beta chain) was sequenced within a study of beta chain features in type 1 diabetes. As regards this clone: The antigen remains undetermined.

Germline CDR1 is SGHNT and CDR2 is YYREEE (reference sequence). Germline trimming cut 0 bases from V and 4 bases from J; bases unmatched to any gene: 10. This CDR3 comprises 16 residues. Study results and limitations: HLA influence on TCRB rearrangement stayed unresolved here. TCRB CDR3s were moderately but significantly shorter in Type 1 diabetes patients in all four CD4+ subsets.

The entirety of the isolated RNA underwent reverse transcription, so expressed TCRB transcripts were sequenced. The assay was immunoSEQ multiplex PCR, and TCRdb's table has in-frame clones only and misses some. The table lists more than 150,000 clones, approximately 13% of them singletons. This chain connects TRBV5-4 to TRBJ2-7, with TRBD2 matching 7 bases. The TCR originated in a woman between 18 and 29 years old in good health. The sample was central memory CD4+ T cells from blood. The CDR3 DNA reads TGTGCCAGCAGCTTGGGAGGAGCGGGATTTAGGTACGAGCAGTACTTC. It translates to CASSLGGAGFRYEQYF.